This section outlines one T cell receptor beta chain sequence together with its context. This sample is part of a study of blood T cell repertoires in COVID-19. The overall study: T cells, B-cell-depleted T cells, or PBMCs provided the cDNA or gDNA that served as material.

The CDR3 has 15 amino acids. After removal of 6 bases from V and 3 bases from J, the junction contained 10 bases not matched to a gene. Germline V gene data show CDR1 as LNHDA and CDR2 as SQIVND (reference sequence). Only in-frame clones appear in the TCRdb table, and some are missing; sequencing was by immunoSEQ multiplex PCR. This sample carries about 160,000 clones, 76% of them seen once, and the ten largest clones take more than 3.5%. The chain uses TRBV19 and TRBJ1-2, with 7 positions matching TRBD1. The sequence was collected from a woman aged 80 or over with acute or convalescent COVID-19. What was sequenced was peripheral blood. As DNA, the CDR3 is TGTGCCAGTAGAGGGGGCCGAGACAACTACTATGGCTACACCTTC. Encoded protein: CASRGGRDNYYGYTF.